These 21 T cell receptor beta chains originate from one sample sequenced in a study of blood T cell repertoires in COVID-19. The data were produced by immunoSEQ multiplex PCR, yet TCRdb's version contains in-frame clones alone and is incomplete. The top ten hold 2.5% to 3.5% of the sample, which has roughly 90,000 clones, roughly 84% seen once. The material sequenced was peripheral blood. These receptors originate from a woman aged 80 or over with COVID-19, enrolled during active disease.

This chain connects TRBV18 to TRBJ2-3; D is possibly TRBD1 (6 bases). V lost 4 bases and J 1 base, leaving 15 bases between the germline ends. The CDR3 has 16 amino acids. Germline assignment: CDR1 KGHSH and CDR2 LQKENI. The DNA of the CDR3 is TGTGCCAGCTCACTGAATACAGGGATTCGCACAGATACGCAGTATTTT. Its translation is CASSLNTGIRTDTQYF. Drawing the rest from reference TRBV18 and TRBJ2-3, the complete variable domain is NAGVMQNPRHLVRRRGQEARLRCSPMKGHSHVYWYRQLPEEGLKFMVYLQKENIIDESGMPKERFSAEFPKEGPSILRIQQVVRGDSAAYFCASSLNTGIRTDTQYFGPGTRLTVL.

The sample holds a few counts of this clone. V is TRBV27 and J is TRBJ1-5, with TRBD1 identical over 9 bases. V lost 5 bases and J lost 6; bases outside the gene matches: 11. Germline lookup yields CDR1 MNHEY and CDR2 SMNVEV (reference sequence). The CDR3 runs 16 residues. The CDR3 nucleotides are TGTGCCAGCAGTACGACCTGGACAGGGGAAGGTCAGCCCCAGCATTTT. Amino acid sequence: CASSTTWTGEGQPQHF.

The CDR3 reads CASRRGFGETQYF. The CDR3 DNA reads as TGTGCCAGCAGGAGGGGGTTCGGGGAGACCCAGTACTTC. The rearrangement joins TRBV27 to TRBJ2-5; the D gene is possibly TRBD1 (6 bases). This CDR3 region has 13 residues. The ends were cut back, 6 bases at V and 5 bases at J, with 13 bases in the middle. Germline assignment: CDR1 MNHEY and CDR2 SMNVEV (reference sequence).

The rearrangement joins TRBV28 to TRBJ2-6; no firm D call. Germline V gives CDR1 MDHEN, CDR2 SYDVKM. V was shortened by 3 bases and J by 0 bases, with 21 bases between the two germline ends. This CDR3 spans 20 amino acids. The CDR3 nucleotides read TGTGCCAGCAGTTTTCCGCTTACAGATGGAAAAAGCTCTGGGGCCAACGTCCTGACTTTC. This codes for CASSFPLTDGKSSGANVLTF.

The chain links TRBV7-2 to TRBJ2-5, with D uncertain. Trimming stripped 1 base from V and 5 bases from J, with 5 bases between. The germline CDR1 and CDR2 sequences are SGHTA and FQGNSA. The CDR3 is 12 residues long. This chain's CDR3 is CASSLVVETQYF. In nucleotides, the CDR3 is TGTGCCAGCAGCTTAGTCGTCGAGACCCAGTACTTC.

The rearrangement uses TRBV10-3 and TRBJ1-1, with D unclear. In germline, CDR1 is ENHRY, CDR2 SYGVKD. Trimming took 2 bases from V and 6 from J, leaving 10 bases between them. The CDR3 sequence is 13 residues long. The CDR3 here is CAISEPGMAEAFF. CDR3 nucleotides: TGTGCCATCAGTGAGCCCGGGATGGCTGAAGCTTTCTTT.

The V call is TRBV6-6, the J call TRBJ2-1, with D possibly matching TRBD2 (6 bases). V was trimmed by 6 bases and J by 0 bases, leaving 15 bases between them. This CDR3 comprises 16 residues. Looked up from germline, CDR1 is MNHNY and CDR2 is SVGAGI (reference sequence). The CDR3 nucleotides are TGTGCCAGCAGCCTCGGGGACTTCAGCTCCTACAATGAGCAGTTCTTC. It encodes CASSLGDFSSYNEQFF.

This clone was picked up one time. This chain connects TRBV19 to TRBJ1-4; maybe TRBD1 (6 bases). Germline V CDR1 and CDR2: LNHDA, SQIVND (reference sequence). V dropped 6 bases and J dropped 8 bases, with 19 bases sitting between them. The CDR3 contains 15 residues. The CDR3 loop is CASSRDDRIQEKLFF. The CDR3 bases are TGTGCCAGTAGCCGGGACGACAGGATTCAGGAAAAACTGTTTTTT. The whole variable domain, remainder taken from reference TRBV19 and TRBJ1-4, is DGGITQSPKYLFRKEGQNVTLSCEQNLNHDAMYWYRQDPGQGLRLIYYSQIVNDFQKGDIAEGYSVSREKKESFPLTVTSAQKNPTAFYLCASSRDDRIQEKLFFGSGTQLSVL.

The V and J genes are TRBV9 and TRBJ2-2; 8 bases line up with TRBD2. Germline V gives CDR1 SGDLS, CDR2 YYNGEE. The CDR3 length is 16 residues. Trimming cost V 1 base and J 0 bases; bases outside gene matches: 2. CDR3 region: CASSVRREANTGELFF. For the CDR3, the DNA is TGTGCCAGCAGCGTAAGGCGGGAGGCGAACACCGGGGAGCTGTTTTTT.

The V gene is TRBV18, the J gene TRBJ1-2; D perhaps matches TRBD1 (6 bases). The CDR3 has 13 amino acids. The V gene's germline CDR1 is KGHSH and CDR2 LQKENI. V was cut by 6 bases and J by 3 bases, with 11 bases left in between. The CDR3 reads CASSHRQDYGYTF. CDR3 sequence (DNA): TGTGCCAGCTCTCACAGACAGGACTATGGCTACACCTTC.

The V and J genes are TRBV2 and TRBJ2-7; 7 bases are shared with TRBD1. Per the germline V gene, CDR1 is SNHLY and CDR2 is FYNNEI. The V segment lost 4 bases and the J segment 3 bases; nucleotides outside the gene matches: 6. The CDR3 loop spans 14 amino acids. The CDR3 loop is CASSVGRQGYEQYF. The CDR3 nucleotides read TGTGCCAGCAGTGTGGGGAGACAGGGCTACGAGCAGTACTTC.

The V and J genes are TRBV10-3 and TRBJ1-1; tentatively, D is TRBD1 (6 bases). V lost 6 bases and J lost 0, with 8 bases in between. This CDR3 spans 13 amino acids. CDR1 and CDR2 from the germline V gene are ENHRY and SYGVKD. The CDR3 DNA is TGTGCCATCAGGTGGGACATGAACACTGAAGCTTTCTTT. This encodes CAIRWDMNTEAFF.

V and J are TRBV5-1 and TRBJ2-7; 7 positions agree with TRBD1. This CDR3 region has 16 residues. CDR1 is SGHRS, CDR2 YFSETQ, per germline. V trimming: 0 bases; J trimming: 3 bases; junction bases outside the gene matches: 9. CDR3 in amino acids: CASSLAVGAGGYEQYF. CDR3 nucleotides: TGCGCCAGCAGCTTGGCCGTTGGGGCAGGGGGCTACGAGCAGTACTTC.

This clone was recorded a few times. V and J are TRBV27 and TRBJ1-2; D is undetermined. Germline loops: CDR1 MNHEY, CDR2 SMNVEV (reference sequence). This CDR3 contains 13 residues. With 2 bases removed from V and 2 bases from J, the gap between germline ends came to 6 bases. CDR3 amino acids: CASSLTGNYGYTF. The CDR3 DNA is TGTGCCAGCAGTTTAACGGGGAACTATGGCTACACCTTC.

Turning to this clone: Other nucleotide sequences from this sample produce the same CDR3. The chain is built from TRBV6-2 or TRBV6-3 and TRBJ2-7; D ambiguous. V was cut by 2 bases and J by 2 bases, with 4 bases left in between. The CDR3 consists of 12 residues. Germline V gene sequence: CDR1 MNHEY, CDR2 SVGEGT. The CDR3 coding sequence is TGTGCCAGCAGTTACCCTACCTACGAGCAGTACTTC. Its protein product is CASSYPTYEQYF.

DNA for the CDR3: TGTGCCAGCAGCCAAAGGGCAGCGGAGGACATTCAGTACTTC. Translated: CASSQRAAEDIQYF. The V gene is TRBV3-1 (or the pseudogene TRBV3-2), the J gene TRBJ2-4, with D perhaps TRBD2 (5 bases). From germline, CDR1 is LGHDT and CDR2 YNNKEL (reference sequence). Trimming removed 2 bases from V and 8 bases from J, with 13 bases in between. This CDR3 has 14 residues.

This sequence joins TRBV5-1 and TRBJ2-1; 12 bases line up with TRBD2. With 3 bases clipped from V and 7 bases from J, the junction kept 8 bases outside the gene matches. Per the germline V gene, CDR1 is SGHRS and CDR2 is YFSETQ. CDR3 length equals 16 residues. For the CDR3, the DNA is TGCGCCAGCAGCTCAAGGACTAGCGGGATCAGGAATGAGCAGTTCTTC. Its translation is CASSSRTSGIRNEQFF.

This sequence joins TRBV7-9 and TRBJ1-2, with no clear D. Germline V CDR1 and CDR2: SEHNR, FQNEAQ (reference sequence). With 1 base removed from V and 6 bases from J, the gap between germline ends came to 6 bases. CDR3 length equals 12 residues. The CDR3 DNA reads TGTGCCAGCAGCTTAGGAGTCAATGGCTACACCTTC. It encodes CASSLGVNGYTF.

V and J are TRBV4-1 and TRBJ1-5; D is undetermined. Germline loops: CDR1 MGHRA, CDR2 YSYEKL. There are 15 residues in the CDR3. The V gene lost 0 bases and the J gene lost 6 bases, with 12 bases spanning the gap. The CDR3 here is CASSQDLGRTQPQHF. For the CDR3, the DNA is TGCGCCAGCAGCCAAGATCTTGGGAGGACTCAGCCCCAGCATTTT.

This clone was observed a handful of times. The chain recombines TRBV7-2 with TRBJ2-2; 10 nucleotides line up with TRBD1. Looked up from germline, CDR1 is SGHTA and CDR2 is FQGNSA. The CDR3 totals 16 residues. V gave up 5 bases and J gave up 7 bases; unmatched junction bases: 10. The CDR3: CASSRGLTGGFGELFF. CDR3 DNA: TGTGCCAGCAGCCGTGGCCTGACAGGGGGCTTCGGGGAGCTGTTTTTT. Supplemented by reference TRBV7-2 and TRBJ2-2, the full variable domain reads GAGVSQSPSNKVTEKGKDVELRCDPISGHTALYWYRQSLGQGLEFLIYFQGNSAPDKSGLPSDRFSAERTGGSVSTLTIQRTQQEDSAVYLCASSRGLTGGFGELFFGEGSRLTVL.

This chain links TRBV20-1 with TRBJ2-1, with D perhaps matching TRBD2 (6 bases). Germline V CDR1 and CDR2: DFQATT, SNEGSKA (reference sequence). V lost 3 bases and J lost 12, with 21 bases in between. The CDR3 runs to 14 residues. This chain's CDR3 is CSASGDSTKRGQFF. As DNA, the CDR3 is TGCAGTGCTAGTGGGGACTCTACCAAACGTGGGCAGTTCTTC.